This T cell receptor (beta chain) was obtained from a study of identical twins. TCRdb re-called the 5' RACE reads with MiXCR, one entry per CDR3 protein. The repertoire holds about 810,000 distinct CDR3 sequences, with roughly an eighth as singletons. The length of the CDR3 is 14 residues. V was shortened by 1 base and J by 5 bases, with 12 bases between the two germline ends. Whole-study findings and limits: Models predicted too little out-of-frame TCR alpha sharing in monozygotic twins.

This clonotype has at least ten counts. Its antigen is unknown. These data were likewise used in another study, on yellow fever vaccine responses in identical twins.

Sequenced sample: PBMCs. This chain uses TRBV12-3 or TRBV12-4 with TRBJ2-7; unclear D gene. The sequence was collected from a woman under 30 in good health. CDR3 coding DNA: TGTGCCAGCAGTTTAGGGGCAGGTTCGGACGAGCAGTACTTC. This gives the protein CASSLGAGSDEQYF.